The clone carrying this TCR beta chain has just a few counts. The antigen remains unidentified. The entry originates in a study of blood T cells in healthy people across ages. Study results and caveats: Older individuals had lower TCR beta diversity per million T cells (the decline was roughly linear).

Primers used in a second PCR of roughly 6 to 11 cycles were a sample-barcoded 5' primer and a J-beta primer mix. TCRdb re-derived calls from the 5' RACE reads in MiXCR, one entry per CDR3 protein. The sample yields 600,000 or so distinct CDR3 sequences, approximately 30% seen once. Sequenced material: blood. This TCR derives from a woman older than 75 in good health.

The CDR3: CASSQGGGGANTGELFF. For the CDR3, the DNA is TGTGCCAGCAGCCAAGGAGGAGGTGGGGCTAACACCGGGGAGCTGTTTTTT. This chain links TRBV4-2 with TRBJ2-2; perhaps D is TRBD1 or TRBD2 (5 bases each). Trimming left V 1 base short and J 2 bases short, with 14 bases between. The CDR3 covers 17 residues. Germline V gives CDR1 LGHNA, CDR2 YNFKEQ.